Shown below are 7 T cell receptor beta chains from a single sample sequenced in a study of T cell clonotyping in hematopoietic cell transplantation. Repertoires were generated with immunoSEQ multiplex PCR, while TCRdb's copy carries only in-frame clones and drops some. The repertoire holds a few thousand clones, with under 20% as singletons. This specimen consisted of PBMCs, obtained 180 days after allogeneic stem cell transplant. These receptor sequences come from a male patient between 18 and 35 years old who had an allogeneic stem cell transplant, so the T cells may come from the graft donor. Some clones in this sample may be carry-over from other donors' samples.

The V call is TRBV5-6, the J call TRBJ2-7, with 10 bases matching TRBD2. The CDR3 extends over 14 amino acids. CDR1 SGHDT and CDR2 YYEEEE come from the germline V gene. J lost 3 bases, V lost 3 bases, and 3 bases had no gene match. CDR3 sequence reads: CASSWLAGGYEQYF. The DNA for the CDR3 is TGTGCCAGCAGCTGGTTAGCGGGGGGCTACGAGCAGTACTTC.

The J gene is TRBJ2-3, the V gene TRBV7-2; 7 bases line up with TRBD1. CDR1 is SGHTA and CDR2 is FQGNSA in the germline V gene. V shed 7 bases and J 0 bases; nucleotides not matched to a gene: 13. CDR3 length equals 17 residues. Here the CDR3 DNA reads TGTGCCAGCAAACGGTCTGTAAGGGGGCCTAGCACAGATACGCAGTATTTT. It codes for CASKRSVRGPSTDTQYF.

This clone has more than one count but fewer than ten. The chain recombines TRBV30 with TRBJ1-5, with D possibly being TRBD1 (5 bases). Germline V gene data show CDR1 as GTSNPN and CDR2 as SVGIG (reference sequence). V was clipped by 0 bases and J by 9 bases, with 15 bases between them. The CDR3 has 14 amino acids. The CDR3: CAWSVGQGNSPQHF. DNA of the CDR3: TGTGCCTGGAGTGTGGGGCAGGGAAATTCGCCCCAGCATTTT.

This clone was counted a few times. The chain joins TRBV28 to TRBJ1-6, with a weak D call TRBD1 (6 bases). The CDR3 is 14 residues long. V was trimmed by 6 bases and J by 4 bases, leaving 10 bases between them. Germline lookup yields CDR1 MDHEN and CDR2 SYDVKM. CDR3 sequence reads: CASSATGYNSPLHF. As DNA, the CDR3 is TGTGCCAGCAGCGCAACAGGGTATAATTCACCCCTCCACTTT. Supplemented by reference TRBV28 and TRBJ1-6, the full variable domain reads DVKVTQSSRYLVKRTGEKVFLECVQDMDHENMFWYRQDPGLGLRLIYFSYDVKMKEKGDIPEGYSVSREKKERFSLILESASTNQTSMYLCASSATGYNSPLHFGNGTRLTVT.

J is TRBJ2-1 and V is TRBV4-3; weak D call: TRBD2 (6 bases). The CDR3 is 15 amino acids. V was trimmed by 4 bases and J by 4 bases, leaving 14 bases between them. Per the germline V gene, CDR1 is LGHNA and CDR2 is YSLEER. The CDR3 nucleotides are TGCGCCAGCAGCCTCAAGCGGGCCACGTACAATGAGCAGTTCTTC. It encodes CASSLKRATYNEQFF.

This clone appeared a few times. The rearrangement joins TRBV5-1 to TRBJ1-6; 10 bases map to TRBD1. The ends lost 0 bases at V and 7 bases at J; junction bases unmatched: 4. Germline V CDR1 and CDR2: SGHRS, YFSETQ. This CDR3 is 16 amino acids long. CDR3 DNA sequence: TGCGCCAGCAGCTTGGTGTCGGGACAGGGGAATTCACCCCTCCACTTT. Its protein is CASSLVSGQGNSPLHF.

The CDR3: CAWSDGPGGYTF. The CDR3 region has the DNA TGTGCCTGGAGTGACGGACCTGGTGGCTACACCTTC. V is TRBV30 and J is TRBJ1-2; D uncertain. Germline V lookup: CDR1 GTSNPN, CDR2 SVGIG (reference sequence). V was trimmed by 1 base and J by 7 bases, leaving 10 bases between them. The CDR3 contains 12 residues.